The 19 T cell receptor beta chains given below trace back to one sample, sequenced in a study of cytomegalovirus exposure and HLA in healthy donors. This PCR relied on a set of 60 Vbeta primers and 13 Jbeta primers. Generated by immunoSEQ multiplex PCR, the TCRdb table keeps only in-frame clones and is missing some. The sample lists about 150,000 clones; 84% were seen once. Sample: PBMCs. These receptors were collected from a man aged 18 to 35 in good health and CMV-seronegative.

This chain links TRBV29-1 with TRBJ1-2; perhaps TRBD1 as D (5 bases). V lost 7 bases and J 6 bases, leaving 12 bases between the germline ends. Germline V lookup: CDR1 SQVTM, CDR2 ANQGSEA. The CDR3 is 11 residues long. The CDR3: CSARDFHGYTF. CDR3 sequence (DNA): TGCAGCGCCAGGGATTTCCATGGCTACACCTTC. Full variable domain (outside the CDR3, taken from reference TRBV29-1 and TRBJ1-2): SAVISQKPSRDICQRGTSLTIQCQVDSQVTMMFWYRQQPGQSLTLIATANQGSEATYESGFVIDKFPISRPNLTFSTLTVSNMSPEDSSIYLCSARDFHGYTFGSGTRLTVV.

The CDR3 bases are TGTGCCAGTAGTTCATTATATTGGAGGGATCCCACCATGAACACTGAAGCTTTCTTT. This sequence encodes CASSSLYWRDPTMNTEAFF. The chain is built from TRBV19 and TRBJ1-1; D call uncertain. There are 19 residues in the CDR3. V lost 5 bases and J lost 0, with 25 bases in between. The germline CDR1 and CDR2 sequences are LNHDA and SQIVND (reference sequence).

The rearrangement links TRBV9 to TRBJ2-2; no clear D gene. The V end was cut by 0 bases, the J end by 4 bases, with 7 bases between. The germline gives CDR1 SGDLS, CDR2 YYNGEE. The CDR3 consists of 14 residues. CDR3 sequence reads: CASSVVPGTGELFF. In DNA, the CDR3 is TGTGCCAGCAGCGTAGTCCCGGGCACCGGGGAGCTGTTTTTT.

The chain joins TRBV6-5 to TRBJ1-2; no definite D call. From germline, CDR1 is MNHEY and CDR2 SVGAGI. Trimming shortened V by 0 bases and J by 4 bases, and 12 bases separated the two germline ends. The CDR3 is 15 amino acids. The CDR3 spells CASSYSEEFGYGYTF. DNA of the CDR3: TGTGCCAGCAGTTACTCAGAGGAATTCGGCTATGGCTACACCTTC.

The CDR3 nucleotides are TGTGCCAGCAGCTTCAGAGGGCGCGATAAAGAGACCCAGTACTTC. Its translation is CASSFRGRDKETQYF. The chain is built from TRBV11-2 and TRBJ2-5, with D perhaps TRBD2 (5 bases). Germline CDR1 SGHAT, CDR2 FQNNGV. V dropped 3 bases and J dropped 3 bases, with 14 bases sitting between them. This CDR3 contains 15 residues.

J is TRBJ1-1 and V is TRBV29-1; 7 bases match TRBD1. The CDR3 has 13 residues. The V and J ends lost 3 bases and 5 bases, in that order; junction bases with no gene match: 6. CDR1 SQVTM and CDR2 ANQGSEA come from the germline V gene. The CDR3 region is CSVETGLGTEAFF. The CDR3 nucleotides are TGCAGCGTTGAGACAGGGTTGGGGACTGAAGCTTTCTTT. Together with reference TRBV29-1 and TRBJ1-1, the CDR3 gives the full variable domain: SAVISQKPSRDICQRGTSLTIQCQVDSQVTMMFWYRQQPGQSLTLIATANQGSEATYESGFVIDKFPISRPNLTFSTLTVSNMSPEDSSIYLCSVETGLGTEAFFGQGTRLTVV.

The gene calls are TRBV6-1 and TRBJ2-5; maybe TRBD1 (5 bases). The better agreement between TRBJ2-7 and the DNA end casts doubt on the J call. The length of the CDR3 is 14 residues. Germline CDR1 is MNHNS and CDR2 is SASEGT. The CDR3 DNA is TGTGCCAGCAGTGTATCAGACAGCATCTACGAGCAGTACTTC. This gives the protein CASSVSDSIYEQYF.

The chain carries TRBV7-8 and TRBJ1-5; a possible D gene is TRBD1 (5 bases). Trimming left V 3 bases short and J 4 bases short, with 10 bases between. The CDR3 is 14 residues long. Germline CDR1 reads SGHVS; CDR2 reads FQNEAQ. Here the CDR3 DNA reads TGTGCCAGCAGCTTCGCGACAGAGAATCAGCCCCAGCATTTT. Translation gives CASSFATENQPQHF.

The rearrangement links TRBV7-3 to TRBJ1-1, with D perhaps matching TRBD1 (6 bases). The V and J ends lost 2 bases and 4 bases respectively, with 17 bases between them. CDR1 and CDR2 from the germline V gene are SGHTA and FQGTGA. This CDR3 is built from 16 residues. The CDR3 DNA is TGTGCCAGCAGCTTAGCCCCGGGGGGCCTGGGCACTGAAGCTTTCTTT. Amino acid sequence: CASSLAPGGLGTEAFF.

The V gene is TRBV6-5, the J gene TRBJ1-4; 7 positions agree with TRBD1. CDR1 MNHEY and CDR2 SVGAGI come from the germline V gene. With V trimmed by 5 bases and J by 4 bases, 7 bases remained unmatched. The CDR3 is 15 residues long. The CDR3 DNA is TGTGCCAGCAGTGGAAGACAGGGCCTTAATGAAAAACTGTTTTTT. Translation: CASSGRQGLNEKLFF.

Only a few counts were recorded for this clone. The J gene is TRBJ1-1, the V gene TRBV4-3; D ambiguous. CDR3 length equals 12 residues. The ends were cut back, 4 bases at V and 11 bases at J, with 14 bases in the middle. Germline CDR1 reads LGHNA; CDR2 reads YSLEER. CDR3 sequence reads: CASSPGWNEAFF. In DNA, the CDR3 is TGCGCCAGCAGCCCAGGATGGAATGAGGCTTTCTTT.

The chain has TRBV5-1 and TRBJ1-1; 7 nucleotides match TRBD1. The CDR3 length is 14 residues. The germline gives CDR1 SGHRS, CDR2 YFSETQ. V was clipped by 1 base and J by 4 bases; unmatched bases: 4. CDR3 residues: CASSLRGGGTEAFF. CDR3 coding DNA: TGCGCCAGCAGCTTGAGAGGGGGCGGCACTGAAGCTTTCTTT. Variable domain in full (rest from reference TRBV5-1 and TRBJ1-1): KAGVTQTPRYLIKTRGQQVTLSCSPISGHRSVSWYQQTPGQGLQFLFEYFSETQRNKGNFPGRFSGRQFSNSRSEMNVSTLELGDSALYLCASSLRGGGTEAFFGQGTRLTVV.

CDR3: CASSPSGTSTDTQYF. The CDR3 DNA follows: TGTGCCAGCAGTCCATCCGGGACTAGCACAGATACGCAGTATTTT. The chain has TRBV27 and TRBJ2-3; D is possibly TRBD2 (6 bases). The CDR3 runs 15 residues. V was clipped by 5 bases and J by 0 bases, with 12 bases between them. Germline loops: CDR1 MNHEY, CDR2 SMNVEV (reference sequence).

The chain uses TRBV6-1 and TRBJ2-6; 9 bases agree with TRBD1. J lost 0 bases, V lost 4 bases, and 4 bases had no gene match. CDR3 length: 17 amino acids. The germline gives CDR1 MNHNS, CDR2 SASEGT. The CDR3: CASSAGTGPSGANVLTF. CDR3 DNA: TGTGCCAGCAGTGCCGGGACAGGGCCCTCTGGGGCCAACGTCCTGACTTTC.

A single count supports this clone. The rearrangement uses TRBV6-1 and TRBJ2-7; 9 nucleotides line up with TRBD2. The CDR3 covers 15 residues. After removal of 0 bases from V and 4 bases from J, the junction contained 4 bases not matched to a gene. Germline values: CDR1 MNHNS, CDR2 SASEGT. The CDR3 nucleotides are TGTGCCAGCAGTGAAGCTAGCGGGAGTTTTTACGAGCAGTACTTC. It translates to CASSEASGSFYEQYF.

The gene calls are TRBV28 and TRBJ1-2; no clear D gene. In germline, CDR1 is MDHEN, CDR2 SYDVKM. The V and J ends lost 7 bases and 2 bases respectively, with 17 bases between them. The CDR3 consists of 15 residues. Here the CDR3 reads CASMFGDRKNYGYTF. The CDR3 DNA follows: TGTGCCAGCATGTTTGGAGACCGGAAAAACTATGGCTACACCTTC.

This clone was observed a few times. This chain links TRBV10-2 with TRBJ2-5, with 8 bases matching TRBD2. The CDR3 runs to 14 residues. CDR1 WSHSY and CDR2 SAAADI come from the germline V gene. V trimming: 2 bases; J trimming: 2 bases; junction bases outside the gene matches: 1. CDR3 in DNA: TGCGCCAGCAGTGAGGGCGGGGGGCAAGAGACCCAGTACTTC. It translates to CASSEGGGQETQYF.

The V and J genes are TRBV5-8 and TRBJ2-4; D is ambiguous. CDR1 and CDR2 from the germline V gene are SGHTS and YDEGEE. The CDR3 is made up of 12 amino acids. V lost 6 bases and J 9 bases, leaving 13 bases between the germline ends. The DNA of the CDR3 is TGTGCCAGCATCGCTCTACGAGGCATTCAGTACTTC. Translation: CASIALRGIQYF. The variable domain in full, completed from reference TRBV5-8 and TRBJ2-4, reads EAGVTQSPTHLIKTRGQQATLRCSPISGHTSVYWYQQALGLGLQFLLWYDEGEERNRGNFPPRFSGRQFPNYSSELNVNALELEDSALYLCASIALRGIQYFGAGTRLSVL.

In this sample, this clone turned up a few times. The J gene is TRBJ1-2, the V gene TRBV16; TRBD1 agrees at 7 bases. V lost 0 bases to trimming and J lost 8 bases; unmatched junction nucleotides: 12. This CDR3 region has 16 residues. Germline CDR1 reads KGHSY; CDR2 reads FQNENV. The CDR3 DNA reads TGTGCCAGCAGCCAATCGACTCAGGGGGACTTATCAGGCTACACCTTC. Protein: CASSQSTQGDLSGYTF.